Sequencing of this T cell receptor beta chain was carried out in a study of T cell therapy after organ transplantation. On the study more broadly: T cells were expanded 2 to 3 weeks with 30 CMV class I/II epitopes. Patients received a median of 1.92 x 10^8 CMV-specific T cells over 2 to 6 infusions.

Study-level findings and limits: Effects of concurrent antirejection and antiviral medications were not evaluable. Minimal repertoire change after therapy followed marked pretherapy expansions in nonresponders.

Sequencing used immunoSEQ multiplex PCR; TCRdb keeps in-frame clones, though not all of them. The data show 20,000 to 25,000 clones, 84% seen once. Described time point: 20-29 weeks after completion of therapy. The CDR3 consists of 15 residues. Germline V lookup: CDR1 MNHEY, CDR2 SMNVEV (reference sequence). V dropped 5 bases and J dropped 3; count of bases not matched to a gene: 7. A remark on this clone: What it binds is not known.

This receptor was identified in a human patient who had received a solid organ transplant and had CMV disease. Some T cells may trace back to the graft donor. The specimen was CD8+ T cells from blood, collected after autologous CMV-specific T cell therapy. The rearrangement joins TRBV27 to TRBJ2-3; the match to TRBD1 covers 8 bases. DNA of the CDR3: TGTGCCAGCAGTGCAGGGGGCAGGGTTACAGATACGCAGTATTTT. Translated: CASSAGGRVTDTQYF.